Listed below are T cell receptor beta chains from one sample, sequenced in a study of regulatory T cells in long-lasting Graves disease. MiXCR was run by TCRdb on the multiplex PCR reads, yielding one entry per CDR3 protein. The data contain a few hundred thousand distinct CDR3 sequences, around a fifth of them singletons. The sample here was peripheral blood mononuclear cells (PBMCs), taken when the disease was refractory, from a patient treated with antithyroid drugs. These receptor sequences come from a female donor with Graves disease. CDR3s include the opening cysteine and the closing phenylalanine or tryptophan. A D gene is named only where the DNA matches it firmly. Rows may omit the clone size; those that give it use once, few, many or a size class.

V gene: TRBV7-9; J gene: TRBJ1-5; D gene: .; clone size: few; CDR3 DNA: TGTGCCAGCAGCGTACAGGATCAGCCCCAGCATTTT; CDR3 protein: CASSVQDQPQHF
V gene: TRBV7-9; J gene: TRBJ2-1; D gene: .; clone size: .; CDR3 DNA: TGTGCCAGCAGCTCAGGGGCGCAGTATGAGCAGTTCTTC; CDR3 protein: CASSSGAQYEQFF
V gene: TRBV7-2; J gene: TRBJ2-1; D gene: .; clone size: .; CDR3 DNA: TGTGCCAGCAGCTTAGGCAGGGCAAATGAGCAGTTCTTC; CDR3 protein: CASSLGRANEQFF
V gene: TRBV20-1; J gene: TRBJ1-2; D gene: TRBD1; clone size: .; CDR3 DNA: TGCAGTGCTGGGACAGGGATTGTTAACTATGGCTACACCTTC; CDR3 protein: CSAGTGIVNYGYTF
V gene: TRBV2; J gene: TRBJ2-5; D gene: TRBD1; clone size: many; CDR3 DNA: TGTGCCAGCAGCGGACAGGGCCAAGAGACCCAGTACTTC; CDR3 protein: CASSGQGQETQYF
V gene: TRBV7-9; J gene: TRBJ1-1; D gene: .; clone size: .; CDR3 DNA: TGTGCCAGCAGGACACAGGGAACCCCAGCCGAAGCTTTCTTT; CDR3 protein: CASRTQGTPAEAFF
V gene: TRBV4-3; J gene: TRBJ1-5; D gene: .; clone size: .; CDR3 DNA: TGCGCCAGCAGCCCAGAATTAAATCAGCCCCAGCATTTT; CDR3 protein: CASSPELNQPQHF
V gene: TRBV28; J gene: TRBJ2-2; D gene: TRBD1; clone size: many; CDR3 DNA: TGTGCCAGCAGTTGGCGACAGGGGGCTGGCACCGGGGAGCTGTTTTTT; CDR3 protein: CASSWRQGAGTGELFF
V gene: TRBV29-1; J gene: TRBJ1-1; D gene: TRBD1; clone size: .; CDR3 DNA: TGCAGCGTTAGAGGACAGGTGAACACTGAAGCTTTCTTT; CDR3 protein: CSVRGQVNTEAFF
V gene: TRBV29-1; J gene: TRBJ1-4; D gene: .; clone size: many; CDR3 DNA: TGCAGCGTTGCGGGTCCGGTAAATGAAAAACTGTTTTTT; CDR3 protein: CSVAGPVNEKLFF
V gene: TRBV19; J gene: TRBJ1-5; D gene: TRBD1; clone size: few; CDR3 DNA: TGTGCCAGTACCCTGACAGGGAGCAATCAGCCCCAGCATTTT; CDR3 protein: CASTLTGSNQPQHF
V gene: TRBV24-1; J gene: TRBJ2-5; D gene: .; clone size: .; CDR3 DNA: TGTGCCACCGGGCAGGGACAAGAGACCCAGTACTTC; CDR3 protein: CATGQGQETQYF
V gene: TRBV19; J gene: TRBJ2-4; D gene: TRBD2; clone size: .; CDR3 DNA: TGTGCCAGTAGTATAGATGCTAGCGGCACTAAAAACATTCAGTACTTC; CDR3 protein: CASSIDASGTKNIQYF
V gene: TRBV19; J gene: TRBJ1-4; D gene: .; clone size: .; CDR3 DNA: TGTGCCAGTACCCTGGTTGGAACTAATGAAAAACTGTTTTTT; CDR3 protein: CASTLVGTNEKLFF
V gene: TRBV3-1; J gene: TRBJ1-4; D gene: .; clone size: many; CDR3 DNA: TGTGCCAGCAGCCTCGGGATAGAAGACAGGCCTGAAAAACTGTTTTTT; CDR3 protein: CASSLGIEDRPEKLFF
V gene: TRBV7-9; J gene: TRBJ2-1; D gene: TRBD1; clone size: .; CDR3 DNA: TGTGCCAGCAGCCCGGGACAGGGTGAGCAGTTCTTC; CDR3 protein: CASSPGQGEQFF
V gene: TRBV7-2; J gene: TRBJ2-7; D gene: .; clone size: .; CDR3 DNA: TGTGCCAGCAGCTTACCAGGGAAACTATTCTACGAGCAGTACTTC; CDR3 protein: CASSLPGKLFYEQYF
V gene: TRBV6-2/TRBV6-3; J gene: TRBJ1-2; D gene: .; clone size: many; CDR3 DNA: TGTGCCAGCAGTTACACGGACAGCTCAGTCTATGGCTACACCTTC; CDR3 protein: CASSYTDSSVYGYTF
V gene: TRBV12-3/TRBV12-4; J gene: TRBJ2-7; D gene: .; clone size: many; CDR3 DNA: TGTGCCAGCAGCCCTGGGAACAGGGTGTCGTACTTC; CDR3 protein: CASSPGNRVSYF
V gene: TRBV3-1; J gene: TRBJ1-2; D gene: .; clone size: many; CDR3 DNA: TGTGCCAGCAGCCAAGTCCAGTATGGCTACACCTTC; CDR3 protein: CASSQVQYGYTF
V gene: TRBV6-2/TRBV6-3; J gene: TRBJ1-2; D gene: .; clone size: few; CDR3 DNA: TGTGCCAGCAGCCGACGGACAGACCCCAACTATGGCTACACCTTC; CDR3 protein: CASSRRTDPNYGYTF
V gene: TRBV11-1; J gene: TRBJ1-6; D gene: .; clone size: many; CDR3 DNA: TGTGCCAGCAGCTTAGCCGGGGGCGCCTTCAATTCACCCCTCCACTTT; CDR3 protein: CASSLAGGAFNSPLHF
V gene: TRBV28; J gene: TRBJ2-7; D gene: TRBD1; clone size: many; CDR3 DNA: TGTGCCAGCAGCCTCAGGACAGGTTTGAGGCAGTACTTC; CDR3 protein: CASSLRTGLRQYF
V gene: TRBV28; J gene: TRBJ2-7; D gene: .; clone size: many; CDR3 DNA: TGTGCCAGCAGTTTATTTGGGACTCCCACAAACCTATACGAGCAGTACTTC; CDR3 protein: CASSLFGTPTNLYEQYF
V gene: TRBV5-1; J gene: TRBJ2-7; D gene: .; clone size: .; CDR3 DNA: TGCGCCAGCAGCGTCGGGCCCCGCGGCGAGCAGTACTTC; CDR3 protein: CASSVGPRGEQYF
V gene: TRBV9; J gene: TRBJ1-2; D gene: .; clone size: few; CDR3 DNA: TGTGCCAGCAGCGGGGAGAGGGACTATGGCTACACCTTC; CDR3 protein: CASSGERDYGYTF
V gene: TRBV3-1; J gene: TRBJ1-2; D gene: TRBD1; clone size: many; CDR3 DNA: TGTGCCAGCAGCCCCGACAGGGGTTGGAGCTACACCTTC; CDR3 protein: CASSPDRGWSYTF
V gene: TRBV19; J gene: TRBJ1-1; D gene: .; clone size: few; CDR3 DNA: TGTGCCAGTAGTATAAGGACACGGAACACTGAAGCTTTCTTT; CDR3 protein: CASSIRTRNTEAFF
V gene: TRBV28; J gene: TRBJ1-5; D gene: TRBD1; clone size: many; CDR3 DNA: TGTGCCAGCAGTTTGCGACAGGGACCCCATCAGCCCCAGCATTTT; CDR3 protein: CASSLRQGPHQPQHF
V gene: TRBV6-2/TRBV6-3; J gene: TRBJ1-2; D gene: TRBD1; clone size: many; CDR3 DNA: TGTGCCAGCAGTTCCCGGGACAGCCCTGAGGGTCACTATGGCTACACCTTC; CDR3 protein: CASSSRDSPEGHYGYTF